This TCR beta chain was obtained from a study of cytomegalovirus exposure and HLA in healthy donors. Remarks on this clone: Its cognate antigen is unknown.

This CDR3 region has 16 residues. V lost 2 bases, J lost 2 bases, and 6 bases stayed unmatched. Germline V gives CDR1 SGHRS, CDR2 YFSETQ. General study results and limits: When a later analysis compared HLA-associated TCR beta chains with equally common others, the HLA-associated chains turned out to be more clonally expanded and to have lower generation probabilities.

Researchers ran the PCR with 60 Vbeta and 13 Jbeta primers. Sequencing was performed with immunoSEQ multiplex PCR; in TCRdb, only in-frame clones are kept and a portion is missing. The sample carries under 200,000 clones, roughly 77% recorded once. Sequencing input: PBMCs. The genes are TRBV5-1 and TRBJ2-3; 9 nucleotides align to TRBD2. The source of this sequence is a male donor in good health and CMV-seronegative. The CDR3 spells CASSFASGVLTDTQYF. CDR3 sequence (DNA): TGCGCCAGCAGCTTCGCTAGCGGGGTTCTCACAGATACGCAGTATTTT. Drawing the rest from reference TRBV5-1 and TRBJ2-3, the complete variable domain is KAGVTQTPRYLIKTRGQQVTLSCSPISGHRSVSWYQQTPGQGLQFLFEYFSETQRNKGNFPGRFSGRQFSNSRSEMNVSTLELGDSALYLCASSFASGVLTDTQYFGPGTRLTVL.